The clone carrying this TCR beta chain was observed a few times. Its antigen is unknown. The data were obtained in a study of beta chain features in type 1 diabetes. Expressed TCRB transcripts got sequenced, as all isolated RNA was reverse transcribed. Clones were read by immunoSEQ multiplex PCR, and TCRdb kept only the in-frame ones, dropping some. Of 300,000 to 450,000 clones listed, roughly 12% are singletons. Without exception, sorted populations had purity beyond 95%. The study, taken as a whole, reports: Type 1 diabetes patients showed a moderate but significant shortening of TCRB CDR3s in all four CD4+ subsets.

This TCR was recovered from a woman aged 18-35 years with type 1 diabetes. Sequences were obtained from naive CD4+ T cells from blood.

CDR3 in DNA: TGTGCCAGCAGTCTTGGGGCGGACACTGAAGCTTTCTTT. This codes for CASSLGADTEAFF. This sequence joins TRBV25-1 and TRBJ1-1, with D possibly being TRBD1 (5 bases). Between the trimmed V and J ends, which lost 5 bases and 3 bases, there was a span of 10 bases. CDR3 length: 13 residues. Germline CDR1 MGHDK, CDR2 SYGVNS.